This is a list of T cell receptor beta chains from one sample in a study of persistence of HIV-infected CD4 T cells. The method was immunoSEQ multiplex PCR; TCRdb's version includes in-frame clones alone and lacks a portion of them. The sample records over 10,000 clones, about 69% being singletons. No antigen has been assigned to these receptors. Sample: CD4+ T cells sorted from PBMCs after approximately 19-hour stimulation, taken from a patient who received antiretroviral therapy. Every receptor here comes from an adult man with HIV who was CMV-seropositive. Both conserved end residues are part of each CDR3. A D gene is named only where the DNA matches it firmly. Not all rows give a size; the values are once, few, many and, for expanded clones, a class.

D gene,clone size,V gene,J gene,CDR3 DNA,CDR3 protein
TRBD2,-,TRBV6-1,TRBJ2-1,TGTGCCAGCAGTGGGACTAGCGGGAGCATAAAGGGGAATGAGCAGTTCTTC,CASSGTSGSIKGNEQFF
TRBD2,-,TRBV9,TRBJ2-2,TGTGCCAGCAGCTTCGGGGTTAGCGGGAGGGCGGAGGGGGAGCTGTTTTTT,CASSFGVSGRAEGELFF
TRBD2,-,TRBV18,TRBJ2-7,TGTGCCAGCTCACCGACTAGCGGGGGCTACGAGCAGTACTTC,CASSPTSGGYEQYF
-,once,TRBV5-6,TRBJ2-4,TGTGCCAGCAGCTTCGGTAGCATTCAGTACTTC,CASSFGSIQYF
-,few,TRBV13,TRBJ1-2,TGTGCCAGCAGGGAGAGGGAATTAAAGTATGGCTACACCTTC,CASRERELKYGYTF
-,-,TRBV28,TRBJ2-3,TGTGCCAGCAGTTTATTATGGGATACGCAGTATTTT,CASSLLWDTQYF
TRBD1,-,TRBV7-2,TRBJ2-7,TGTGCCAGCAGCTTATCAGCGACAGGGGGCGACGAGCAGTACTTC,CASSLSATGGDEQYF
-,medium-sized,TRBV7-8,TRBJ1-3,TGTGCCAGCAGCCCCCCCGGTTACAGCGGAAACACCATATATTTT,CASSPPGYSGNTIYF
-,few,TRBV6-5,TRBJ2-2,TGTGCCAGCAGCCGGACAAGGAACACCGGGGAGCTGTTTTTT,CASSRTRNTGELFF
TRBD2,-,TRBV7-3,TRBJ2-3,TGTGCCAGCAGCTTATTTGGCGGGAGGGGAGATACGCAGTATTTT,CASSLFGGRGDTQYF
-,few,TRBV19,TRBJ1-1,TGTGCCAGTAGTAGATTGACAGGTGGTATGAACACTGAAGCTTTCTTT,CASSRLTGGMNTEAFF
-,few,TRBV19,TRBJ1-2,TGTGCCAGTAGTTCCGACGGAGTCTATGGCTACACCTTC,CASSSDGVYGYTF
TRBD1,once,TRBV28,TRBJ1-2,TGTGCCAGCTCAGGACAGGGGCTATATGGCTACACCTTC,CASSGQGLYGYTF
-,-,TRBV3-1/TRBV3-2,TRBJ2-3,TGTGCCAGCAGCCTCGGGACTAGCACAGATACGCAGTATTTT,CASSLGTSTDTQYF
-,-,TRBV21-1,TRBJ1-2,TGTGCCAGCAGCTTTCGGACAGGGGGGCATGGCTACACCTTC,CASSFRTGGHGYTF
-,once,TRBV5-1,TRBJ1-1,TGCGCCAGCAGCGTGGACGGAAAGAACACTGAAGCTTTCTTT,CASSVDGKNTEAFF
TRBD1,once,TRBV7-2,TRBJ2-1,TGTGCCAGCAGCCCTGACAGGGGAACCTACAATGAGCAGTTCTTC,CASSPDRGTYNEQFF
-,-,TRBV5-5,TRBJ2-2,TGTGCAGTCGGCGGAGCTTCGAACACCGGGGAGCTGTTTTTT,CAVGGASNTGELFF
TRBD2,few,TRBV5-1,TRBJ2-1,TGCGCCAGCAGAAACAAGGAGGGCGGCGGGAGGGGCAATGAGCAGTTCTTC,CASRNKEGGGRGNEQFF
-,-,TRBV29-1,TRBJ1-3,TGCAGCGTTCGGTCCACTGGAAACACCATATATTTT,CSVRSTGNTIYF
-,-,TRBV27,TRBJ1-1,TGTGCCAGCAGGGGACGGGCAAACACTGAAGCTTTCTTT,CASRGRANTEAFF
-,-,TRBV21-1,TRBJ2-7,TGTGCCAGCAGCAAAGTGGGCTACCGGGACAGGGCCTACGAGCAGTACTTC,CASSKVGYRDRAYEQYF
-,-,TRBV29-1,TRBJ2-3,TGCAGCGTTGCCGGGACCCCTGGCACAGATACGCAGTATTTT,CSVAGTPGTDTQYF
TRBD2,-,TRBV24-1,TRBJ2-7,TGTGCCACCAGTGCTAGGGTAGCGGGGGCGCGCTACGAGCAGTACTTC,CATSARVAGARYEQYF
-,-,TRBV5-5,TRBJ2-5,TGTGCCAGCAGCTTGGCTCCAGGGAAGGTCGAAATCCAAGAGACCCAGTACTTC,CASSLAPGKVEIQETQYF
-,-,TRBV7-9,TRBJ1-5,TGTGCCAGCAGTTTCGGACGAACAAATCAGCCCCAGCATTTT,CASSFGRTNQPQHF
-,-,TRBV28,TRBJ2-5,TGTGCCAGCAGTTTTAACGAGGAGACCCAGTACTTC,CASSFNEETQYF
TRBD1,-,TRBV29-1,TRBJ1-1,TGCAGCGTTCACCCAGGGGGCACTGAAGCTTTCTTT,CSVHPGGTEAFF
-,-,TRBV15,TRBJ1-3,TGTGCCACCAGCAGAGACAATACCGGAAACACCATATATTTT,CATSRDNTGNTIYF
TRBD1,-,TRBV24-1,TRBJ2-1,TGTGCCACCAGTGATTCCGCGGGACAGGGAAGAATTTATGAGCAGTTCTTC,CATSDSAGQGRIYEQFF
TRBD1,-,TRBV6-5,TRBJ1-1,TGTGCCAGCACCTGGGACAGGGTTGAAGCTTTCTTT,CASTWDRVEAFF
-,-,TRBV29-1,TRBJ2-3,TGCAGCGTCACGGGGACCGCAAGCACAGATACGCAGTATTTT,CSVTGTASTDTQYF
TRBD1,-,TRBV7-6,TRBJ1-2,TGTGCCAGCTCGGACAGGGCCTATGGCTACACCTTC,CASSDRAYGYTF
TRBD1,few,TRBV5-6,TRBJ1-5,TGTGCCAGCAGTCCGGGACAGGGCAACAATCAGCCCCAGCATTTT,CASSPGQGNNQPQHF
-,few,TRBV5-1,TRBJ2-1,TGCGCCAGCAGCTTGGGGAGGGCTGGAAACAATGAGCAGTTCTTC,CASSLGRAGNNEQFF
-,once,TRBV29-1,TRBJ2-3,TGCAGCGCCTCGGATTTATTTAATACGCAGTATTTT,CSASDLFNTQYF
TRBD1,few,TRBV7-8,TRBJ1-1,TGTGCCAGCAGCTTAGTAGGACAGGGCGCTTCCACTGAAGCTTTCTTT,CASSLVGQGASTEAFF
-,-,TRBV15,TRBJ2-7,TGTGCCACCAGCAGAGAAGACCTAACCTACGAGCAGTACTTC,CATSREDLTYEQYF
-,-,TRBV7-2,TRBJ1-2,TGTGCCAGCAGCTTAAGTTACGTCTCGGGTTTTAGTTTTTTC,CASSLSYVSGFSFF
-,-,TRBV24-1,TRBJ1-6,TGTGCCACCAGTGATTCTCAATTGACAGGTGACTTCTCCTATAATTCACCCCTCCACTTT,CATSDSQLTGDFSYNSPLHF
-,-,TRBV7-9,TRBJ2-5,TGTGCCAGCAGCATCCACTTATCGGGACGGGAGACCCAGTACTTC,CASSIHLSGRETQYF
TRBD2,-,TRBV6-5,TRBJ2-2,TGTGCCGCGGGAGAAGACACGAACACCGGGGAGCTGTTTTTT,CAAGEDTNTGELFF
TRBD1,-,TRBV11-1,TRBJ1-4,TGTGCCAGCAGCTCCGGGACAGGCGGTGAAAAACTGTTTTTT,CASSSGTGGEKLFF